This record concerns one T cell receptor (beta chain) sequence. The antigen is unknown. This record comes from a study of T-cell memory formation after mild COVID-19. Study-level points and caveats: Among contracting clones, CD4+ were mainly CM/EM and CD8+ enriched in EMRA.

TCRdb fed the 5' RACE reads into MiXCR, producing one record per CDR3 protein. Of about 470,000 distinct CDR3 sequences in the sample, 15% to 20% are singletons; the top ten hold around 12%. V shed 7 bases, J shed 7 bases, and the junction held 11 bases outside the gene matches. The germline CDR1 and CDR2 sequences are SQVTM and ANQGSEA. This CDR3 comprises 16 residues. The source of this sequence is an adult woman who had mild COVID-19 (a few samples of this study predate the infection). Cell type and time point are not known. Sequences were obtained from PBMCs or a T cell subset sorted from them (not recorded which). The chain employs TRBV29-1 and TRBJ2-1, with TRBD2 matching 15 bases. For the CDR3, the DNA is TGCAGCGCCGACCTATCCGGGACTAGCGGGAGGAATGAGCAGTTCTTC. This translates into CSADLSGTSGRNEQFF.